This record concerns one TCR beta chain sequence. This record belongs to a study of blood T cell repertoires in COVID-19. CDR1 is LGHDT and CDR2 is YNNKEL in the germline V gene (reference sequence). Trimming took 4 bases from V and 0 from J, leaving 10 bases between them. This CDR3 has 15 residues. Sequencing used immunoSEQ multiplex PCR; TCRdb keeps in-frame clones, though not all of them. Found here are about 270,000 clones, roughly 88% of them singletons; the top ten hold roughly 1.2%. The TCR sequence derives from a woman in her thirties or forties with acute COVID-19. Sequenced sample: PBMCs or T cells enriched from blood (not recorded which). The V and J genes are TRBV3-1 (or the pseudogene TRBV3-2) and TRBJ1-3; D call uncertain. CDR3 in amino acids: CASSPTDRSGNTIYF. The CDR3 bases are TGTGCCAGCAGCCCTACAGACCGCTCTGGAAACACCATATATTTT.